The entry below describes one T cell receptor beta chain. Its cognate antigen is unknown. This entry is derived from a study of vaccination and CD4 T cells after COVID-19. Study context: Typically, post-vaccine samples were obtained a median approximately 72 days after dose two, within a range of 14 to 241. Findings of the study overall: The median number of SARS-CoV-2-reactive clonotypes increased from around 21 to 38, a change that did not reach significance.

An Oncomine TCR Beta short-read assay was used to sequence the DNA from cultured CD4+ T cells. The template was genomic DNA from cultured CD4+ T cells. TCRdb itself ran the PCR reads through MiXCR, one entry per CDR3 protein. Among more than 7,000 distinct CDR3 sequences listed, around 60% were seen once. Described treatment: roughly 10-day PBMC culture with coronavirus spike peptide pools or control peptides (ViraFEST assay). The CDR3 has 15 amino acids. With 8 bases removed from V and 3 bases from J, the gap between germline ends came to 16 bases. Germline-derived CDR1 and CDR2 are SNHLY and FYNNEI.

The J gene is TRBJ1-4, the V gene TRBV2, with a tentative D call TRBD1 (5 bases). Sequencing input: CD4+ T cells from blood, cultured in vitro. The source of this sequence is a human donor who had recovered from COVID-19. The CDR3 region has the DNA TGTGCCAGCTTCCTGTCGGGGGGATCTAATGAAAAACTGTTTTTT. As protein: CASFLSGGSNEKLFF.